This T cell receptor beta chain was identified in a study of cytomegalovirus exposure and HLA in healthy donors. Study-level points and caveats: In an earlier analysis, about 87% or about 30%: the productive usage of most TCR beta V segments. Among donors in an Asian-associated ancestry cluster, a later analysis reportedly found fewer N-insertions than the approximately 700-donor mean.

The PCR ran on 60 Vbeta and 13 Jbeta primers. Clones were sequenced by immunoSEQ multiplex PCR, and TCRdb holds only the in-frame ones, with some missing. Among about 150,000 clones, around four fifths were seen once, and the ten largest hold 2.5%. The germline gives CDR1 SNHLY, CDR2 FYNNEI. The CDR3 sequence is 15 residues long. A remark on this clone: Its matching antigen is unknown.

This receptor was obtained from a boy aged 2 to 9 in good health and CMV-seronegative. Sequenced input: PBMCs. The chain carries TRBV2 and TRBJ2-5; D is possibly TRBD1 (6 bases). Gene TRBJ2-7 matches the end of the DNA better, so the J call may be wrong. The CDR3 region has the DNA TGTGCCAGCAGTGTAGGACAGATAAGATCCTACGAGCAGTACTTC. It codes for CASSVGQIRSYEQYF.